The 9 T cell receptor beta chains in this list originate from one sample, sequenced in a study of CD8 T cells in Susac syndrome. The RNA input was roughly 0.45 to 1 ug, and it was reverse transcribed with random hexamers. TCRdb recomputed calls from the immunoSEQ multiplex PCR reads with MiXCR, one row per CDR3 protein. The table has some 150,000 distinct CDR3 sequences, around 95% seen once; the top ten hold around 0.21%. Sequenced: CD8+ T cells from PBMCs. The receptors shown here come from a human donor with multiple sclerosis.

The rearrangement links TRBV5-1 to TRBJ2-5; the match to TRBD1 covers 8 bases. V lost 5 bases, J lost 6 bases, and 15 bases stayed unmatched. This CDR3 region has 16 residues. Germline V gives CDR1 SGHRS, CDR2 YFSETQ. The CDR3 nucleotides are TGCGCCAGCAGAGGGGCAGGGGGCGCGGATGGAAAGACCCAGTACTTC. It encodes CASRGAGGADGKTQYF.

The chain carries TRBV13 and TRBJ2-6; D uncertain. CDR1 PRHDT and CDR2 FYEKMQ come from the germline V gene (reference sequence). This CDR3 comprises 18 residues. Trimming removed 0 bases at V and 0 bases at J, with 12 bases between. CDR3 sequence reads: CASSLGSNWGSGANVLTF. The CDR3 DNA sequence: TGTGCCAGCAGCTTAGGCTCAAATTGGGGCTCTGGGGCCAACGTCCTGACTTTC.

The chain recombines TRBV2 with TRBJ2-1, with D hard to call. The V end lost 4 bases, the J end lost 10 bases, and 14 bases lay between the germline ends. The germline CDR1 and CDR2 sequences are SNHLY and FYNNEI. The CDR3 totals 13 residues. The CDR3 coding sequence is TGTGCCAGCAGTGGGGTAGGGTCCAGGGAGCAGTTCTTC. Protein sequence: CASSGVGSREQFF.

The count of this clonotype is one. The chain carries TRBV27 and TRBJ1-1, with D unclear. Germline V gene sequence: CDR1 MNHEY, CDR2 SMNVEV (reference sequence). The CDR3 totals 13 residues. Trimming pared 5 bases from V and 10 bases from J, leaving 17 bases between. The CDR3 here is CASSPSPGGGAFF. The CDR3 DNA is TGTGCCAGCAGTCCTAGCCCGGGTGGTGGAGCTTTCTTT.

The chain carries TRBV5-1 and TRBJ1-2; the D gene is possibly TRBD1 (5 bases). The CDR3 extends over 15 amino acids. Germline assignment: CDR1 SGHRS and CDR2 YFSETQ. V gave up 4 bases and J gave up 3 bases, with 16 bases separating them. CDR3 bases: TGCGCCAGCAGCACGGCCGGGGCGGTGGACTATGGCTACACCTTC. Its protein product is CASSTAGAVDYGYTF.

The CDR3 DNA sequence: TGTGCCAGCAGCTCCACCATGGGACAGGGGTATGGCTACACCTTC. It is translated as CASSSTMGQGYGYTF. The rearrangement links TRBV7-9 to TRBJ1-2, with 10 positions matching TRBD1. The germline gives CDR1 SEHNR, CDR2 FQNEAQ (reference sequence). The CDR3 runs 15 residues. With V trimmed by 4 bases and J by 5 bases, 7 bases remained unmatched.

V gene TRBV6-6 combines with J gene TRBJ2-3; D perhaps matches TRBD2 (6 bases). The CDR3 runs 15 residues. Germline CDR1 reads MNHNY; CDR2 reads SVGAGI (reference sequence). Trimming took 6 bases from V and 6 from J, leaving 19 bases between them. CDR3 sequence reads: CASRTPGVRGDTQYF. In DNA, the CDR3 is TGTGCCAGCAGGACCCCGGGAGTACGAGGGGATACGCAGTATTTT.

V is TRBV20-1 and J is TRBJ2-7; perhaps TRBD2 as D (5 bases). V was clipped by 1 base and J by 3 bases, with 13 bases between them. The CDR3 extends over 14 amino acids. In germline, CDR1 is DFQATT, CDR2 SNEGSKA (reference sequence). CDR3: CSARGEGRYYEQYF. The DNA of the CDR3 is TGCAGTGCTAGAGGTGAGGGCCGCTACTACGAGCAGTACTTC.

V usage is TRBV11-1 and J usage is TRBJ2-7, with D unclear. The V and J ends lost 1 base and 5 bases respectively, with 9 bases between them. The CDR3 is 13 residues long. Germline lookup yields CDR1 SGHAT and CDR2 FQDESV (reference sequence). In DNA form, the CDR3 reads TGTGCCAGCAGCTTAGGTCGTCACCACGAGCAGTACTTC. This translates into CASSLGRHHEQYF.